A selection of T cell receptor beta chains follows, all from one sample in a study of T cells in Graves' hyperthyroidism and ophthalmopathy. MiXCR, run by TCRdb on the multiplex PCR reads, gives a single entry per CDR3 protein. The data contain about 130,000 distinct CDR3 sequences, more than 20% of them seen just once; the ten biggest clones take up around 70%. Sequencing used blood. These receptors were obtained from a woman aged 50 to 60 with Graves' hyperthyroidism that later progressed to Graves' ophthalmopathy. CDR3s include the opening cysteine and the closing phenylalanine or tryptophan. A D gene is named only where the DNA matches it firmly.

V: TRBV4-2
D: .
J: TRBJ2-5
CDR3: CASSQGPQGETQYF

V: TRBV7-9
D: TRBD2
J: TRBJ2-1
CDR3: CASPRGGNQAFSYNEQFF

V: TRBV28
D: .
J: TRBJ2-7
CDR3: CARPLREQYF

V: TRBV7-9
D: .
J: TRBJ1-1
CDR3: CASSLDPVPAFF

V: TRBV2
D: TRBD2
J: TRBJ2-5
CDR3: CASSALGLAGVGDQETQYF

V: TRBV6-1
D: TRBD1
J: TRBJ1-1
CDR3: CASRGGQGAAEAFF

V: TRBV27
D: .
J: TRBJ1-2
CDR3: CASSLQGFTGGYTF

V: TRBV20-1
D: .
J: TRBJ2-1
CDR3: CSARVADYNEQFF

V: TRBV10-3
D: TRBD1
J: TRBJ2-7
CDR3: CAISQGQGEKHEQYF

V: TRBV27
D: TRBD2
J: TRBJ2-3
CDR3: CANRAGGRTDTQYF

V: TRBV7-6
D: .
J: TRBJ2-7
CDR3: CASSLRQVGAYEQYF

V: TRBV2
D: TRBD2
J: TRBJ2-5
CDR3: CASSQSSPWTSGSGKTQYF

V: TRBV7-8
D: .
J: TRBJ1-3
CDR3: CASSPALGNTIYF

V: TRBV3-1
D: .
J: TRBJ1-1
CDR3: CASSQDSLNTEAFF

V: TRBV19
D: .
J: TRBJ2-5
CDR3: CASNRGAAYQETQYF

V: TRBV11-2
D: TRBD2
J: TRBJ2-1
CDR3: CASSLQAGGPYEQFF

V: TRBV28
D: .
J: TRBJ1-4
CDR3: CASSLAGQGTNEKLFF

V: TRBV9
D: .
J: TRBJ2-3
CDR3: CASSENTDTQYF

V: TRBV11-2
D: .
J: TRBJ2-2
CDR3: CASRGLAYTGELFF

V: TRBV12-3/TRBV12-4
D: .
J: TRBJ2-1
CDR3: CASSETGEAYNEQFF

V: TRBV7-9
D: .
J: TRBJ1-4
CDR3: CASSFLTDATNEKLFF

V: TRBV18
D: .
J: TRBJ2-5
CDR3: CASSPPSGGETQYF

V: TRBV30
D: .
J: TRBJ2-2
CDR3: CAWKQEVHTGELFF

V: TRBV2
D: .
J: TRBJ1-1
CDR3: CASSPTGFSEAFF

V: TRBV27
D: .
J: TRBJ1-1
CDR3: CASSTNMNTEAFF

V: TRBV5-1
D: .
J: TRBJ1-1
CDR3: CASSFNHANTEAFF

V: TRBV6-1
D: TRBD2
J: TRBJ2-2
CDR3: CASSEGTSSTGELFF

V: TRBV5-1
D: .
J: TRBJ2-2
CDR3: CASSEQVGTGELFF

V: TRBV6-1
D: .
J: TRBJ2-3
CDR3: CASSERMHRGVPSADTQYF

V: TRBV7-4
D: .
J: TRBJ2-7
CDR3: CASSLDDSLITYEQYF

V: TRBV29-1
D: .
J: TRBJ2-7
CDR3: CSVADSPGSYEQYF

V: TRBV7-9
D: .
J: TRBJ2-3
CDR3: CASSLAQGTSTDTQYF

V: TRBV20-1
D: TRBD1
J: TRBJ1-6
CDR3: CSASYRIPGQNDHSPLHF

V: TRBV11-2
D: TRBD2
J: TRBJ2-2
CDR3: CASSSGLAGTTGELFF

V: TRBV2
D: TRBD1
J: TRBJ2-5
CDR3: CASRPGQGRETQYF

V: TRBV5-1
D: TRBD1
J: TRBJ2-1
CDR3: CASSPGQYNEQFF

V: TRBV10-3
D: .
J: TRBJ1-1
CDR3: CAISESWGDTEAFF

V: TRBV10-1
D: .
J: TRBJ1-5
CDR3: CASSPDDRGNQPQHF

V: TRBV11-2
D: TRBD2
J: TRBJ2-1
CDR3: CASSLDETSGRGQFF

V: TRBV5-5
D: .
J: TRBJ2-6
CDR3: CASSLVGSGANVLTF

V: TRBV4-1
D: TRBD1
J: TRBJ1-2
CDR3: CASSQDLGQSYGYTF

V: TRBV10-3
D: TRBD1
J: TRBJ2-7
CDR3: CAISRDRGMGEQYF

V: TRBV20-1
D: TRBD2
J: TRBJ2-3
CDR3: CSATNTLTSGGTDTQYF

V: TRBV7-9
D: .
J: TRBJ2-3
CDR3: CASSSYWSDTQYF

V: TRBV3-1
D: .
J: TRBJ2-7
CDR3: CASSHVHRTYEQYF

V: TRBV7-3
D: TRBD1
J: .
CDR3: CASSPRQGGDTDTQHF

V: TRBV28
D: .
J: TRBJ2-1
CDR3: CASSIQRNSLYNEQFF

V: TRBV4-1
D: TRBD2
J: TRBJ2-7
CDR3: CASSPTSGSSYEQYF

V: TRBV7-9
D: .
J: TRBJ2-1
CDR3: CASSLSTGTLYNEQFF

V: TRBV28
D: .
J: TRBJ2-7
CDR3: CASSRRGVRYEQYF

V: TRBV30
D: .
J: TRBJ2-5
CDR3: CAWGAGGGVVGETQYF

V: TRBV27
D: .
J: TRBJ2-7
CDR3: CASSLSPGSSYEQYF

V: TRBV7-6
D: TRBD1
J: TRBJ2-7
CDR3: CASSPTAGQGDWEQYF

V: TRBV27
D: .
J: TRBJ2-7
CDR3: CASSLSIPAYEQYF

V: TRBV2
D: .
J: TRBJ1-1
CDR3: CASSDANTEAFF

V: TRBV7-9
D: TRBD2
J: TRBJ2-7
CDR3: CASSLGLAGGREQYF